The clone carrying this T cell receptor (beta chain) was found a few times. Unique molecular identifiers were built into the TCRbeta library. TCRdb re-called the PCR reads through MiXCR, storing one row per CDR3 protein. In the table there are about 360,000 distinct CDR3 sequences, 13% of which are singletons. The data originate from a study of T-cell reconstitution after alpha-beta-depleted transplantation in children. The sequence was obtained from a human donor who donated a stem cell graft to a child with Fanconi anemia. The starting material was PBMCs, obtained from the stem cell graft.

The CDR3 DNA sequence: TGTGCCACCAGCAGAGGAGGGGACCGGGCCTTTAATCAGCCCCAGCATTTT. Its translation is CATSRGGDRAFNQPQHF. This chain uses TRBV15 with TRBJ1-5; the D gene is possibly TRBD1 (5 bases). V lost 1 base and J 4 bases, leaving 17 bases between the germline ends. Germline lookup yields CDR1 LNHNV and CDR2 YYDKDF (reference sequence). The CDR3 runs 17 residues.